The 2 T cell receptor beta chains listed next were all sequenced from one sample in a study of T cells in narcolepsy. The table came from immunoSEQ multiplex PCR; TCRdb's copy has only in-frame clones and leaves some out. The sample lists approximately 25,000 clones; around 83% were seen once. Sample: CD45RA- memory CD4+ T cells from PBMCs. The source of these receptors is a human donor with narcolepsy.

The chain has TRBV5-8 and TRBJ2-1, with 9 bases aligning to TRBD1. V was pared by 0 bases and J by 4 bases, with 2 bases of the junction left unmatched. Germline values: CDR1 SGHTS, CDR2 YDEGEE. This CDR3 comprises 15 residues. CDR3: CASSLEGQGYNEQFF. The CDR3 region has the DNA TGTGCCAGCAGCTTGGAGGGACAGGGTTACAATGAGCAGTTCTTC. Combining the CDR3 with reference TRBV5-8 and TRBJ2-1 gives the whole variable domain EAGVTQSPTHLIKTRGQQATLRCSPISGHTSVYWYQQALGLGLQFLLWYDEGEERNRGNFPPRFSGRQFPNYSSELNVNALELEDSALYLCASSLEGQGYNEQFFGPGTRLTVL.

This chain connects TRBV7-9 to TRBJ2-7; no clear D gene. Between the trimmed V and J ends, which lost 2 bases and 3 bases, there was a span of 11 bases. CDR3 length equals 14 residues. Per the germline V gene, CDR1 is SEHNR and CDR2 is FQNEAQ (reference sequence). The CDR3 loop is CASSLSPLNYEQYF. The CDR3 nucleotides read TGTGCCAGCAGCTTATCTCCTTTAAACTACGAGCAGTACTTC.